This T cell receptor (beta chain) was identified during a study of CD8 T cells in ankylosing spondylitis. General study findings and limits: As for the disease-linked clones, they showed a CD8+ phenotype and occurred at relatively low frequencies in peripheral blood. It was reported that disease-linked clones were significantly enriched in matched ankylosing spondylitis synovial fluid.

Looked up from germline, CDR1 is MNHNS and CDR2 is SASEGT. The CDR3 covers 15 residues. V lost 6 bases, J lost 3 bases, and 10 bases stayed unmatched. In its sample, this clonotype was seen many times. Its antigen is unknown. 5'-RACE, quantitative and with molecular barcodes, yielded the TCR beta libraries. Via MiXCR, TCRdb re-called the 5' RACE reads, giving one row per CDR3 protein. The sample carries about 210,000 distinct CDR3 sequences, roughly 8% recorded once. The chain links TRBV6-1 to TRBJ1-1, with 7 bases fitting TRBD1. The material sequenced was blood, either unsorted or a sorted T cell fraction (not recorded which). This TCR came from a female donor with ankylosing spondylitis or in good health (not recorded which). CDR3 DNA sequence: TGTGCCAGCAGGTCCCCGGACAGGTGGGACACTGAAGCTTTCTTT. Its protein product is CASRSPDRWDTEAFF.